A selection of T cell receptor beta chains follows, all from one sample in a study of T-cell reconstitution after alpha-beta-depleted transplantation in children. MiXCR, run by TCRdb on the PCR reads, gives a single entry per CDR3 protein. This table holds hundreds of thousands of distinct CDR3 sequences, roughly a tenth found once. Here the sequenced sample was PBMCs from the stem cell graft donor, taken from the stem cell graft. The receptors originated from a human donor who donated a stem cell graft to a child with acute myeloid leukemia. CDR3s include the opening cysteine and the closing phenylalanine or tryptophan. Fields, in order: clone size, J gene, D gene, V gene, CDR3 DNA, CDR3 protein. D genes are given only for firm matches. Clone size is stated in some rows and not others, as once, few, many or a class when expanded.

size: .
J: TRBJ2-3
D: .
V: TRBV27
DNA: TGTGCCAGCAGCCGGGACACTACCCCGTACGCGCAGTATTTT
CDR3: CASSRDTTPYAQYF

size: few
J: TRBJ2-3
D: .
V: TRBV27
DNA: TGTGCCAGCAGTTTATCAGCCCCGGGTGATACGCAGTATTTT
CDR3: CASSLSAPGDTQYF

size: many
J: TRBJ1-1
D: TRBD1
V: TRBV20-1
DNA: TGCAGTGCCGAGAACACAGGGGGCAAGGGCGCTTTCTTT
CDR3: CSAENTGGKGAFF

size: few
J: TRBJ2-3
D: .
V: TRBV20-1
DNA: TGCAGTGCTAGAACCCCTAGGGAGGGGGTCACAGATACGCAGTATTTT
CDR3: CSARTPREGVTDTQYF

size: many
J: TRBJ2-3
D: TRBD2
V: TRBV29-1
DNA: TGCAGCGTTGTTCCTAGCGGGAGCACAGATACGCAGTATTTT
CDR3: CSVVPSGSTDTQYF

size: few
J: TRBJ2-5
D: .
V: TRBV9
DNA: TGTGCCAGCAGCGTAGCGGAGGTTGGTGGGGAGACCCAGTACTTC
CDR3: CASSVAEVGGETQYF

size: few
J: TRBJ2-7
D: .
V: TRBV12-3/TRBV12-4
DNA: TGTGCCAGCAGTCGGTCGGGACCCCCGGTCGAGCAGTACTTC
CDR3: CASSRSGPPVEQYF

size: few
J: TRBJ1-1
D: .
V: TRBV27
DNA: TGTGCCAGCAGTTCCCCCAAAACTAAAACTGAAGCTTTCTTT
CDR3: CASSSPKTKTEAFF

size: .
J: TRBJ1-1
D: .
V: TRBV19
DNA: TGTGCCAGCAGTAGAGGGACGGCTTTCAACACTGAAGCTTTCTTT
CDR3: CASSRGTAFNTEAFF

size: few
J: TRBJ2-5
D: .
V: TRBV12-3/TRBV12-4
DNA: TGTGCCAGCAGTTTAGCGCTCAGCTTCCAAGAGACCCAGTACTTC
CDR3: CASSLALSFQETQYF

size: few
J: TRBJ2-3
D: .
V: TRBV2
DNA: TGTGCCAGCAGTGAAGCGAAGTCCTCTTTTCAAAGCACAGATACGCAGTATTTT
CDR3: CASSEAKSSFQSTDTQYF